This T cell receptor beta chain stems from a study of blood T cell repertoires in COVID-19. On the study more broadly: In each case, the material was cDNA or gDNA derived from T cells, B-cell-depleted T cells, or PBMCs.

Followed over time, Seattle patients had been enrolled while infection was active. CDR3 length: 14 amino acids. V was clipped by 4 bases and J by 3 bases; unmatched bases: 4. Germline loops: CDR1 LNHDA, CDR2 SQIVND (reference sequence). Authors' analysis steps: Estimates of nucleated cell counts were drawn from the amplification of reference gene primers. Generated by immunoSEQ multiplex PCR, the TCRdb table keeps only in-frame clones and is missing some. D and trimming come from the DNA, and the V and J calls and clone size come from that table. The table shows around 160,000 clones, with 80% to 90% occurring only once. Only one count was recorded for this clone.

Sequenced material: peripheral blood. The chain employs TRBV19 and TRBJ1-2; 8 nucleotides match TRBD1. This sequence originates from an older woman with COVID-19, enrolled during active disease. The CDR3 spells CASSTGTGYYGYTF. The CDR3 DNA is TGTGCCAGTAGTACCGGGACAGGTTACTATGGCTACACCTTC.